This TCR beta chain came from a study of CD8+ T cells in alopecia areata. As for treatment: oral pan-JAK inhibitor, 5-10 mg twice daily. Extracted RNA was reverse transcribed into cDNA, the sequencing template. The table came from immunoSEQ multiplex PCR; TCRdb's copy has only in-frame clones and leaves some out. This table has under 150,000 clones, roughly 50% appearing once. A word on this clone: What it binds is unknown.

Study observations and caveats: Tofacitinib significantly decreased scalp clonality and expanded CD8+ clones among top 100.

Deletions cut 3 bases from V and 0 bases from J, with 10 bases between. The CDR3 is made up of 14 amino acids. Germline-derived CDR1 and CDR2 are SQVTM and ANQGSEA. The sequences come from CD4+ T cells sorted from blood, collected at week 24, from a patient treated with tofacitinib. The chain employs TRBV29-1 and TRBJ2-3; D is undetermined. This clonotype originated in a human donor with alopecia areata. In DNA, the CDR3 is TGCAGCGTTGAGAAAGGCCTGAGCACAGATACGCAGTATTTT. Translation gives CSVEKGLSTDTQYF.